The T cell receptor beta chain described here comes from a study of blood T cell repertoires in COVID-19. The CDR3 is 18 amino acids. Germline trimming cut 0 bases from V and 5 bases from J; bases unmatched to any gene: 11. Germline V gene data show CDR1 as LGHNA and CDR2 as YNFKEQ. Clones were sequenced by immunoSEQ multiplex PCR, and TCRdb holds only the in-frame ones, with some missing. The table shows 250,000 to 350,000 clones, with over 75% occurring only once. This TCR came from a woman younger than 45 who had recovered from COVID-19. The sequenced material came from PBMCs or T cells enriched from blood (not recorded which). The chain couples TRBV4-2 to TRBJ2-5; TRBD2 aligns across 11 bases. The CDR3 bases are TGTGCCAGCAGCCAAGAGGAGCTAGCGGGGGGCTCCATGGAGACCCAGTACTTC. Protein: CASSQEELAGGSMETQYF.